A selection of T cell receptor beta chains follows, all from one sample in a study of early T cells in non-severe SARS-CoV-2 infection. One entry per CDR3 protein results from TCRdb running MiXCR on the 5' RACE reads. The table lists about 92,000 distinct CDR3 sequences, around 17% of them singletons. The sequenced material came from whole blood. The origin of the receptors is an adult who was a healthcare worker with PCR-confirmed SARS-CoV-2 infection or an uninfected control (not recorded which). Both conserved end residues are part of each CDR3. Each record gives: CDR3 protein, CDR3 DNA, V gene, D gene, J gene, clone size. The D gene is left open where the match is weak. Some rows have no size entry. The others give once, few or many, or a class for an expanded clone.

CDR3aa: CASSPSILVSNEQFF; CDR3nt: TGTGCCAGCAGCCCGAGTATTTTAGTCTCCAATGAGCAGTTCTTC; v_gene: TRBV11-2; d_gene: NA; j_gene: TRBJ2-1; abundance: NA
CDR3aa: CASSEEGQGQETQYF; CDR3nt: TGTGCCAGCAGTGAAGAAGGACAGGGCCAAGAGACCCAGTACTTC; v_gene: TRBV2; d_gene: TRBD1; j_gene: TRBJ2-5; abundance: NA
CDR3aa: CAWSVPQGLSGTQYF; CDR3nt: TGTGCCTGGAGTGTACCCCAGGGGCTAAGCGGTACGCAGTATTTT; v_gene: TRBV30; d_gene: NA; j_gene: TRBJ2-3; abundance: NA
CDR3aa: CSVEEVERAVTDTQYF; CDR3nt: TGCAGCGTTGAAGAAGTGGAGAGGGCCGTAACAGATACGCAGTATTTT; v_gene: TRBV29-1; d_gene: NA; j_gene: TRBJ2-3; abundance: NA
CDR3aa: CASSEGGLGTVTDTQYF; CDR3nt: TGTGCCAGCAGTGAAGGGGGGTTGGGGACAGTCACAGATACGCAGTATTTT; v_gene: TRBV28; d_gene: NA; j_gene: TRBJ2-3; abundance: few
CDR3aa: CASSLGEANPHDTQYF; CDR3nt: TGTGCCAGCAGCTTAGGAGAGGCCAACCCTCATGATACGCAGTATTTT; v_gene: TRBV7-2; d_gene: NA; j_gene: TRBJ2-3; abundance: few
CDR3aa: CATSDTMTGEIQETQYF; CDR3nt: TGTGCCACCAGTGATACTATGACAGGGGAGATTCAAGAGACCCAGTACTTC; v_gene: TRBV24-1; d_gene: TRBD1; j_gene: TRBJ2-5; abundance: NA
CDR3aa: CASSPGEAGVNEQFF; CDR3nt: TGTGCCAGCAGCCCAGGGGAGGCAGGGGTCAATGAGCAGTTCTTC; v_gene: TRBV3-1; d_gene: NA; j_gene: TRBJ2-1; abundance: few
CDR3aa: CSAKLRGLSYEQYF; CDR3nt: TGCAGTGCTAAACTCAGGGGACTGTCCTACGAGCAGTACTTC; v_gene: TRBV20-1; d_gene: NA; j_gene: TRBJ2-7; abundance: NA
CDR3aa: CASSELAGGVNEQFF; CDR3nt: TGTGCCAGCAGCGAACTAGCGGGGGGCGTGAATGAGCAGTTCTTC; v_gene: TRBV7-6; d_gene: TRBD2; j_gene: TRBJ2-1; abundance: few
CDR3aa: CATSVWGQNTEAFF; CDR3nt: TGTGCCACCAGCGTCTGGGGGCAAAACACTGAAGCTTTCTTT; v_gene: TRBV15; d_gene: NA; j_gene: TRBJ1-1; abundance: many
CDR3aa: CAWAPGQSSFGANVLTF; CDR3nt: TGTGCCTGGGCCCCGGGACAGAGTTCCTTTGGGGCCAACGTCCTGACTTTC; v_gene: TRBV30; d_gene: TRBD1; j_gene: TRBJ2-6; abundance: many
CDR3aa: CTSSFTSGSIGEQFF; CDR3nt: TGCACCAGCAGCTTCACTAGCGGGAGTATAGGTGAGCAGTTCTTC; v_gene: TRBV5-1; d_gene: TRBD2; j_gene: TRBJ2-1; abundance: NA
CDR3aa: CASSLSGLSEQYF; CDR3nt: TGTGCCAGCAGCTTATCAGGGTTGAGTGAGCAGTACTTC; v_gene: TRBV7-6; d_gene: NA; j_gene: TRBJ2-7; abundance: many
CDR3aa: CASTLRGPNTGELFF; CDR3nt: TGTGCCAGCACCTTAAGGGGGCCGAACACCGGGGAGCTGTTTTTT; v_gene: TRBV6-5; d_gene: TRBD1; j_gene: TRBJ2-2; abundance: few
CDR3aa: CASSQGLAGVLAYNEQFF; CDR3nt: TGCGCCAGCAGCCAAGGACTAGCGGGAGTTCTTGCCTACAATGAGCAGTTCTTC; v_gene: TRBV4-1; d_gene: TRBD2; j_gene: TRBJ2-1; abundance: few
CDR3aa: CASSLYRRVQYF; CDR3nt: TGTGCCAGCAGTTTATACCGGCGAGTTCAGTACTTC; v_gene: TRBV12-3/TRBV12-4; d_gene: NA; j_gene: TRBJ2-4; abundance: NA
CDR3aa: CATSTGGRDSGELFF; CDR3nt: TGTGCCACCTCGACAGGGGGTCGAGATTCCGGGGAGCTGTTTTTT; v_gene: TRBV10-3; d_gene: TRBD1; j_gene: TRBJ2-2; abundance: NA
CDR3aa: CSATGGGQASWAYEQYF; CDR3nt: TGCAGTGCAACCGGGGGGGGACAGGCCTCTTGGGCCTACGAGCAGTACTTC; v_gene: TRBV20-1; d_gene: NA; j_gene: TRBJ2-7; abundance: few
CDR3aa: CASRPDKETQYF; CDR3nt: TGTGCCAGCCGCCCGGATAAAGAGACCCAGTACTTC; v_gene: TRBV7-2; d_gene: NA; j_gene: TRBJ2-5; abundance: NA
CDR3aa: CASSPMAGIAGTGGGYGYTF; CDR3nt: TGTGCCAGCAGTCCAATGGCGGGAATAGCCGGGACAGGGGGAGGCTATGGCTACACCTTC; v_gene: TRBV7-6; d_gene: TRBD1; j_gene: TRBJ1-2; abundance: NA
CDR3aa: CASSPRGAGSTDTQYF; CDR3nt: TGTGCCAGCAGCCCACGGGGGGCGGGGAGCACAGATACGCAGTATTTT; v_gene: TRBV12-3/TRBV12-4; d_gene: NA; j_gene: TRBJ2-3; abundance: NA
CDR3aa: CSAILGAFSGEGTDTQYF; CDR3nt: TGCAGTGCTATCCTAGGGGCCTTTAGCGGGGAAGGCACAGATACGCAGTATTTT; v_gene: TRBV20-1; d_gene: TRBD2; j_gene: TRBJ2-3; abundance: many
CDR3aa: CASNYPGTSGGREQFF; CDR3nt: TGTGCCAGCAACTACCCTGGGACTAGCGGGGGCCGGGAGCAGTTCTTC; v_gene: TRBV6-2/TRBV6-3; d_gene: TRBD2; j_gene: TRBJ2-1; abundance: NA
CDR3aa: CASSPRSGAGELFF; CDR3nt: TGTGCCAGCAGTCCCCGAAGTGGGGCCGGGGAGCTGTTTTTT; v_gene: TRBV27; d_gene: NA; j_gene: TRBJ2-2; abundance: many
CDR3aa: CASSPSGQGGKLFF; CDR3nt: TGTGCCAGCTCACCCTCGGGACAGGGAGGGAAACTGTTTTTT; v_gene: TRBV18; d_gene: TRBD1; j_gene: TRBJ1-4; abundance: few
CDR3aa: CSVGGGQRAEAFF; CDR3nt: TGCAGCGTTGGGGGCGGCCAACGGGCTGAAGCTTTCTTT; v_gene: TRBV29-1; d_gene: NA; j_gene: TRBJ1-1; abundance: NA
CDR3aa: CASSSRGLAERLSTDTQYF; CDR3nt: TGTGCCAGCAGCAGCCGGGGGCTAGCCGAACGTCTAAGCACAGATACGCAGTATTTT; v_gene: TRBV12-3/TRBV12-4; d_gene: NA; j_gene: TRBJ2-3; abundance: NA
CDR3aa: CASSPAPSGANVLTF; CDR3nt: TGTGCCAGTAGCCCCGCCCCCTCTGGGGCCAACGTCCTGACTTTC; v_gene: TRBV19; d_gene: NA; j_gene: TRBJ2-6; abundance: few
CDR3aa: CACGTSGGPSTDTQYF; CDR3nt: TGTGCCTGCGGGACTAGCGGGGGCCCAAGCACAGATACGCAGTATTTT; v_gene: TRBV30; d_gene: TRBD2; j_gene: TRBJ2-3; abundance: NA
CDR3aa: CASSSVTNRAEQYF; CDR3nt: TGTGCCAGCAGTTCCGTTACAAATCGGGCCGAGCAGTACTTC; v_gene: TRBV12-3/TRBV12-4; d_gene: NA; j_gene: TRBJ2-7; abundance: NA
CDR3aa: CASSQDREISPLHF; CDR3nt: TGTGCCAGCAGCCAGGACAGGGAGATTTCACCCCTCCACTTT; v_gene: TRBV14; d_gene: TRBD1; j_gene: TRBJ1-6; abundance: many
CDR3aa: CASSWTPGTDTQYF; CDR3nt: TGTGCCAGCAGTTGGACCCCAGGCACAGATACGCAGTATTTT; v_gene: TRBV12-3/TRBV12-4; d_gene: NA; j_gene: TRBJ2-3; abundance: few
CDR3aa: CASSPGRDPTYEQYF; CDR3nt: TGTGCCAGCAGTCCTGGTAGGGACCCAACCTACGAGCAGTACTTC; v_gene: TRBV6-5; d_gene: NA; j_gene: TRBJ2-7; abundance: few
CDR3aa: CASSPWTGGDPDTQYF; CDR3nt: TGCGCCAGCAGCCCCTGGACAGGGGGCGATCCGGATACGCAGTATTTT; v_gene: TRBV5-1; d_gene: TRBD1; j_gene: TRBJ2-3; abundance: NA
CDR3aa: CAISESGGARGKGGNSPLHF; CDR3nt: TGTGCCATCAGTGAGTCAGGCGGTGCGAGGGGAAAAGGTGGTAATTCACCCCTCCACTTT; v_gene: TRBV10-3; d_gene: NA; j_gene: TRBJ1-6; abundance: NA
CDR3aa: CSVYKSSYNEQFF; CDR3nt: TGCAGCGTTTACAAAAGCTCCTACAATGAGCAGTTCTTC; v_gene: TRBV29-1; d_gene: NA; j_gene: TRBJ2-1; abundance: few
CDR3aa: CASSSRPGTVQTGANVLTF; CDR3nt: TGTGCCAGCAGCTCCCGACCCGGGACAGTCCAAACTGGGGCCAACGTCCTGACTTTC; v_gene: TRBV11-2; d_gene: TRBD1; j_gene: TRBJ2-6; abundance: few
CDR3aa: CAISERQGAYSGYTF; CDR3nt: TGTGCCATCAGTGAAAGACAGGGGGCGTATAGTGGCTACACCTTC; v_gene: TRBV10-3; d_gene: TRBD1; j_gene: TRBJ1-2; abundance: NA
CDR3aa: CASSLYITSGFSEQFF; CDR3nt: TGTGCCAGCAGCTTATATATCACTAGCGGGTTTAGTGAGCAGTTCTTC; v_gene: TRBV11-2; d_gene: TRBD2; j_gene: TRBJ2-1; abundance: many
CDR3aa: CSVDARGRPETQYF; CDR3nt: TGCAGCGTTGACGCCAGGGGAAGACCAGAGACCCAGTACTTC; v_gene: TRBV29-1; d_gene: NA; j_gene: TRBJ2-5; abundance: few
CDR3aa: CASSYFANNYGYTF; CDR3nt: TGTGCCAGCAGTTACTTTGCAAATAACTATGGCTACACCTTC; v_gene: TRBV6-6; d_gene: NA; j_gene: TRBJ1-2; abundance: many
CDR3aa: CASSDLGGELFF; CDR3nt: TGTGCCAGCAGCGACCTTGGCGGGGAGCTGTTTTTT; v_gene: TRBV9; d_gene: NA; j_gene: TRBJ2-2; abundance: NA
CDR3aa: CAISESFVRGLYGYTF; CDR3nt: TGTGCCATCAGTGAGTCGTTTGTCAGGGGACTCTATGGCTACACCTTC; v_gene: TRBV10-3; d_gene: NA; j_gene: TRBJ1-2; abundance: NA
CDR3aa: CASSLHTQGRYSPLHF; CDR3nt: TGTGCCAGCAGCTTACACACTCAGGGGAGGTATTCACCCCTCCACTTT; v_gene: TRBV7-2; d_gene: NA; j_gene: TRBJ1-6; abundance: few
CDR3aa: CAISEGTGDRYEQYF; CDR3nt: TGTGCCATCAGTGAGGGGACAGGGGATCGCTACGAGCAGTACTTC; v_gene: TRBV10-3; d_gene: TRBD1; j_gene: TRBJ2-7; abundance: NA
CDR3aa: CSARDSGGNYGYTF; CDR3nt: TGCAGTGCTAGAGATTCGGGGGGGAACTATGGCTACACCTTC; v_gene: TRBV20-1; d_gene: NA; j_gene: TRBJ1-2; abundance: few
CDR3aa: CASSPLGLAGTDTQYF; CDR3nt: TGTGCCAGCAGCCCCCTAGGACTAGCGGGCACAGATACGCAGTATTTT; v_gene: TRBV7-2; d_gene: TRBD2; j_gene: TRBJ2-3; abundance: many